This T cell receptor beta chain was retrieved from a study of blood T cell repertoires in COVID-19. Study details: T cells, B-cell-depleted T cells, or PBMCs provided the cDNA or gDNA that served as material.

Sequencing used immunoSEQ multiplex PCR; TCRdb keeps in-frame clones, though not all of them. The sample includes 250,000 or so clones, about 80% of them seen just once. The CDR3 covers 10 residues. This clone was seen just once. Sequencing used peripheral blood. This sequence was found in a woman over 75 with acute or convalescent COVID-19. The chain employs TRBV21-1 and TRBJ2-5; TRBD2 reflects the table's D call only, with no check against the DNA. TRBV21-1 is a pseudogene. DNA of the CDR3: TGTGCCAGCGGGAGGGAGACCCAGTACTTC. Protein product: CASGRETQYF.